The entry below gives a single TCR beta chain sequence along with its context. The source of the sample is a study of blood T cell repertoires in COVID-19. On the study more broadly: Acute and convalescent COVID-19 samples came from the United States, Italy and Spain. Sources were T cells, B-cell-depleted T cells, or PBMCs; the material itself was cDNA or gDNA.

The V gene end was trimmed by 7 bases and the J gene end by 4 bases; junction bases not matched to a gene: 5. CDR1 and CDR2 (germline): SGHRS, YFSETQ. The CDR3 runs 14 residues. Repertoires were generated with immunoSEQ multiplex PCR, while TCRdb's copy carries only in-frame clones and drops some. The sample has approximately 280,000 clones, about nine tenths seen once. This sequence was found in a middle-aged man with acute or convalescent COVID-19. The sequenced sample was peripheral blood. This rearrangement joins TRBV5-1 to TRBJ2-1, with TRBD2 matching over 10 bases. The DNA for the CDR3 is TGCGCCAGCTGCATTAGCGGGGGGTACAATGAGCAGTTCTTC. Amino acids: CASCISGGYNEQFF.